Shown below are 31 T cell receptor beta chains from a single sample sequenced in a study of blood T cell repertoires in COVID-19. Only in-frame clones appear in the TCRdb table, and some are missing; sequencing was by immunoSEQ multiplex PCR. The sample yields roughly 250,000 clones, just under 85% seen once. The sequenced sample consisted of peripheral blood. These receptor sequences come from a woman aged 60-75 years with active or convalescent COVID-19.

J is TRBJ1-5 and V is TRBV5-1, with 8 bases aligning to TRBD1. The junction had 4 bases not matched to a gene; V was cut back by 3 bases and J by 5 bases. The germline gives CDR1 SGHRS, CDR2 YFSETQ. This CDR3 is 14 amino acids long. The CDR3 region has the DNA TGCGCCAGCAGCTCTGCAGGGGGCGATCAGCCCCAGCATTTT. This codes for CASSSAGGDQPQHF.

V usage is TRBV6-4 and J usage is TRBJ2-7, with D unclear. The CDR3 sequence is 14 residues long. V was pared by 2 bases and J by 2 bases, with 10 bases between. Germline V gene lookup returns CDR1 MRHNA and CDR2 SNTAGT. The CDR3 DNA reads as TGTGCCAGCAGTGACGCGATTTCACCCTACGAGCAGTACGTC. Its protein product is CASSDAISPYEQYV.

The chain uses TRBV28 and TRBJ2-5; 11 positions agree with TRBD1. Germline V gene sequence: CDR1 MDHEN, CDR2 SYDVKM. V lost 3 bases and J lost 4; bases outside the gene matches: 7. The CDR3 covers 16 residues. Here the CDR3 reads CASSLSGQGESETQYF. The CDR3, as DNA: TGTGCCAGCAGTTTGTCGGGACAGGGGGAGTCAGAGACCCAGTACTTC.

This sequence joins TRBV5-5 and TRBJ1-4; TRBD1 agrees at 12 bases. CDR1 is SGHKS and CDR2 is YYEKEE in the germline V gene (reference sequence). Germline trimming cut 4 bases from V and 4 bases from J; bases unmatched to any gene: 11. The CDR3 is 18 amino acids. CDR3 nucleotides: TGTGCCAGCAGCCAAATCCCGGGACAGGGGGCGGGTAATGAAAAACTGTTTTTT. The encoded protein is CASSQIPGQGAGNEKLFF.

This clone was counted a single time. One junction end disagrees with the germline gene, perhaps due to a read error. The chain recombines TRBV28 with TRBJ1-1, with TRBD1 matching 8 bases. This CDR3 spans 17 amino acids. Per germline, CDR1 MDHEN and CDR2 SYDVKM. CDR3 sequence (DNA): TGTGCCAGCAGTTTGGCTGGGACAGGTAACATGAACACTAAAGCTTTCTTT. Translated, it gives CASSLAGTGNMNTKAFF.

This sequence joins TRBV6-6 and TRBJ1-5; D possibly corresponds to TRBD1 (6 bases). The V and J ends lost 8 bases and 7 bases respectively, with 15 bases between them. From germline, CDR1 is MNHNY and CDR2 SVGAGI (reference sequence). The CDR3 extends over 13 amino acids. CDR3 DNA: TGTGCCAGCGGTGGGGGGGCAAGACAGCCCCAGCATTTT. This sequence encodes CASGGGARQPQHF.

This chain uses TRBV19 with TRBJ1-1; no clear D gene. The V and J ends lost 3 bases and 1 base respectively, with 9 bases between them. The V gene's germline CDR1 is LNHDA and CDR2 SQIVND (reference sequence). This CDR3 spans 14 amino acids. The CDR3 DNA reads as TGTGCCAGTAGTATTACAGCTGCGAACACTGAAGCTTTCTTT. It encodes CASSITAANTEAFF.

This clone came up a few times. This chain connects TRBV24-1 to TRBJ1-2, with 9 bases fitting TRBD1. Germline V CDR1 and CDR2: KGHDR, SFDVKD. V was clipped by 2 bases and J by 7 bases; unmatched bases: 4. The CDR3 is 14 residues long. The CDR3 bases are TGTGCCACCAGTGATTGGATGGGACAGGGTGGCTACACCTTC. Translating gives CATSDWMGQGGYTF.

The chain carries TRBV25-1 and TRBJ1-5, with TRBD1 as a possible D gene (6 bases). V shed 1 base and J shed 5 bases, with 12 bases lying between them. The germline V gene has CDR1 MGHDK and CDR2 SYGVNS. There are 15 residues in the CDR3. DNA of the CDR3: TGTGCCAGCAGTGAATCCGGGAAGGGGGATCAGCCCCAGCATTTT. Protein product: CASSESGKGDQPQHF. Filled out from reference TRBV25-1 and TRBJ1-5, the complete variable domain reads EADIYQTPRYLVIGTGKKITLECSQTMGHDKMYWYQQDPGMELHLIHYSYGVNSTEKGDLSSESTVSRIRTEHFPLTLESARPSHTSQYLCASSESGKGDQPQHFGDGTRLSIL.

The chain is built from TRBV24-1 and TRBJ1-2; D is perhaps TRBD1 (6 bases). Germline loops: CDR1 KGHDR, CDR2 SFDVKD. V dropped 2 bases and J dropped 3 bases, with 15 bases sitting between them. The CDR3 has 16 residues. The CDR3 is CATSDSLGGGYYGYTF. DNA for the CDR3: TGTGCCACCAGTGATTCCCTCGGCGGGGGCTACTATGGCTACACCTTC.

The V and J genes are TRBV18 and TRBJ2-7; 10 nucleotides align to TRBD1. The CDR3 has 15 amino acids. Trimming cost V 2 bases and J 3 bases; bases outside gene matches: 4. Germline lookup yields CDR1 KGHSH and CDR2 LQKENI. For the CDR3, the DNA is TGTGCCAGCTCACCAACCGGGACAGGGGACTACGAGCAGTACGTC. The encoded protein is CASSPTGTGDYEQYV.

The V and J genes are TRBV11-1 and TRBJ2-7; tentatively, D is TRBD2 (6 bases). CDR3 length equals 11 residues. Germline V gene data show CDR1 as SGHAT and CDR2 as FQDESV (reference sequence). With 2 bases removed from V and 7 bases from J, the gap between germline ends came to 6 bases. This CDR3 reads CASSLRGEQYF. CDR3 bases: TGTGCCAGCAGCTTACGGGGGGAGCAGTACTTC. Together with reference TRBV11-1 and TRBJ2-7, the CDR3 gives the full variable domain: EAEVAQSPRYKITEKSQAVAFWCDPISGHATLYWYRQILGQGPELLVQFQDESVVDDSQLPKDRFSAERLKGVDSTLKIQPAELGDSAMYLCASSLRGEQYFGPGTRLTVT.

V gene TRBV6-5 combines with J gene TRBJ2-2; 7 bases map to TRBD1. The trim removed 0 bases at V and 5 bases at J, leaving 6 bases unmatched. In germline, CDR1 is MNHEY, CDR2 SVGAGI. The CDR3 runs 16 residues. CDR3 sequence: CASSYSTGRGTGELFF. CDR3 in DNA: TGTGCCAGCAGTTACTCGACAGGGCGAGGAACCGGGGAGCTGTTTTTT.

The chain links TRBV6-5 to TRBJ2-1; D perhaps matches TRBD1 (5 bases). Germline V CDR1 and CDR2: MNHEY, SVGAGI. The CDR3 is 14 residues long. V was trimmed by 0 bases and J by 14 bases, leaving 17 bases between them. CDR3 sequence reads: CASSYSFARGGEFF. In DNA form, the CDR3 reads TGTGCCAGCAGTTACTCTTTTGCTAGGGGTGGGGAGTTCTTC.

This chain connects TRBV19 to TRBJ2-1, with D perhaps TRBD2 (6 bases). Germline CDR1 is LNHDA and CDR2 is SQIVND (reference sequence). V lost 3 bases and J 4 bases, leaving 13 bases between the germline ends. This CDR3 is 15 amino acids long. CDR3: CASSISSREYNEQFF. CDR3 in DNA: TGTGCCAGTAGTATCAGTTCGCGGGAATACAATGAGCAGTTCTTC. Complete variable domain (other parts from reference TRBV19 and TRBJ2-1): DGGITQSPKYLFRKEGQNVTLSCEQNLNHDAMYWYRQDPGQGLRLIYYSQIVNDFQKGDIAEGYSVSREKKESFPLTVTSAQKNPTAFYLCASSISSREYNEQFFGPGTRLTVL.

The J gene is TRBJ2-5, the V gene TRBV19; D call uncertain. The CDR3 is 12 residues long. V was shortened by 4 bases and J by 1 base, with 4 bases between the two germline ends. Germline V lookup: CDR1 LNHDA, CDR2 SQIVND (reference sequence). CDR3 coding DNA: TGTGCCAGTAGTAACACCCAAGAGACCCAGTACTTC. Translated: CASSNTQETQYF.

This rearrangement joins TRBV6-2 or TRBV6-3 to TRBJ1-3; the D is unclear. V shed 2 bases and J shed 0 bases, with 11 bases lying between them. Germline V gene sequence: CDR1 MNHEY, CDR2 SVGEGT. The CDR3 is made up of 16 amino acids. The DNA for the CDR3 is TGTGCCAGCAGTTACCCGACACCGCTCTCTGGAAACACCATATATTTT. This translates into CASSYPTPLSGNTIYF.

This rearrangement joins TRBV5-1 to TRBJ2-5; TRBD2 agrees at 11 bases. Germline loops: CDR1 SGHRS, CDR2 YFSETQ. The CDR3 is made up of 16 amino acids. V was clipped by 3 bases and J by 1 base; unmatched bases: 5. The chain's CDR3 is CASSSTSGGVQETQYF. CDR3 DNA sequence: TGCGCCAGCAGCTCAACTAGCGGGGGAGTCCAAGAGACCCAGTACTTC.

CDR3 in amino acids: CASSPSGGARDEQFF. CDR3 nucleotide sequence: TGTGCCAGCAGTCCCAGCGGGGGGGCCAGAGATGAGCAGTTCTTC. The V call is TRBV6-2 or TRBV6-3, the J call TRBJ2-1; 10 nucleotides align to TRBD2. CDR1 is MNHEY and CDR2 is SVGEGT in the germline V gene. Trimming removed 5 bases from V and 8 bases from J; junction bases left unmatched: 9. This CDR3 region has 15 residues.

The chain uses TRBV5-1 and TRBJ2-2, with D possibly matching TRBD1 (5 bases). The germline V gene encodes CDR1 SGHRS and CDR2 YFSETQ. With 0 bases removed from V and 4 bases from J, the gap between germline ends came to 13 bases. CDR3 size: 16 residues. CDR3 loop: CASSLVQGVGTGELFF. The DNA of the CDR3 is TGCGCCAGCAGCTTGGTCCAGGGTGTGGGCACCGGGGAGCTGTTTTTT. Together with reference TRBV5-1 and TRBJ2-2, the CDR3 gives the full variable domain: KAGVTQTPRYLIKTRGQQVTLSCSPISGHRSVSWYQQTPGQGLQFLFEYFSETQRNKGNFPGRFSGRQFSNSRSEMNVSTLELGDSALYLCASSLVQGVGTGELFFGEGSRLTVL.

The rearrangement uses TRBV21-1 and TRBJ2-7; TRBD2 was called by the table and not checked on the DNA. TRBV21-1 is recorded as a pseudogene. The CDR3 is made up of 15 amino acids. CDR3 sequence: CASSKDCGRVNEQYF. CDR3 nucleotide sequence: TGTGCCAGCAGCAAAGATTGCGGGAGGGTCAACGAGCAGTACTTC.

The chain is built from TRBV4-1 and TRBJ1-2; 7 nucleotides line up with TRBD1. The CDR3 extends over 14 amino acids. CDR1 MGHRA and CDR2 YSYEKL come from the germline V gene. V lost 4 bases and J lost 5; bases outside the gene matches: 7. The CDR3 coding sequence is TGCGCCAGCAGCCTTCGGACAGGAGATTATGGCTACACCTTC. Translating it yields CASSLRTGDYGYTF.

The chain recombines TRBV30 with TRBJ2-1; 7 bases fit TRBD2. Germline V gene lookup returns CDR1 GTSNPN and CDR2 SVGIG (reference sequence). The CDR3 consists of 14 residues. Unmatched junction bases numbered 11, after V lost 3 bases and J lost 9 bases. In DNA, the CDR3 is TGTGCCTGGAGACCAGGACTAGTAAATTCTGAGCAGTTCTTC. Its protein product is CAWRPGLVNSEQFF.

The rearrangement joins TRBV9 to TRBJ1-4; possible D gene TRBD1, 5 bases. Germline V gives CDR1 SGDLS, CDR2 YYNGEE. The V and J ends lost 4 bases and 8 bases respectively, with 15 bases between them. This CDR3 contains 14 residues. The CDR3 reads CASSSRPGGEKLFF. CDR3 coding DNA: TGTGCCAGCAGCTCCCGGCCGGGGGGGGAAAAACTGTTTTTT.

The rearrangement links TRBV19 to TRBJ2-3; D remains unclear. Germline CDR1 is LNHDA and CDR2 is SQIVND (reference sequence). The ends were cut back, 3 bases at V and 1 base at J, with 8 bases in the middle. The CDR3 has 14 residues. DNA of the CDR3: TGTGCCAGTAGTATTGCAAGCGGCACAGATACGCAGTATTTT. Translation: CASSIASGTDTQYF. The full variable domain, rest sourced from reference TRBV19 and TRBJ2-3, is DGGITQSPKYLFRKEGQNVTLSCEQNLNHDAMYWYRQDPGQGLRLIYYSQIVNDFQKGDIAEGYSVSREKKESFPLTVTSAQKNPTAFYLCASSIASGTDTQYFGPGTRLTVL.

The chain carries TRBV3-1 (or the pseudogene TRBV3-2) and TRBJ2-7, with 7 bases matching TRBD2. The CDR3 totals 13 residues. CDR1 is LGHDT and CDR2 is YNNKEL in the germline V gene (reference sequence). J gave up 2 bases and V 8 bases, and 6 bases lay outside the gene matches. The CDR3 DNA follows: TGTGCCAGCCGCGGGACTAACACCTACGAGCAGTACTTC. Translated, it gives CASRGTNTYEQYF.

This chain connects TRBV7-6 to TRBJ2-7, with 14 positions matching TRBD2. This CDR3 region has 15 residues. The V gene's germline CDR1 is SGHVS and CDR2 FNYEAQ. V was clipped by 5 bases and J by 4 bases; unmatched bases: 4. Here the CDR3 reads CASSGTSGSRYEQYF. The CDR3 bases are TGTGCCAGCAGCGGGACTAGCGGGAGCCGATACGAGCAGTACTTC.

This CDR3 reads CASSQDLGTSGETQYF. The CDR3 bases are TGTGCCAGCAGCCAAGATCTCGGGACTAGCGGGGAGACCCAGTACTTC. This sequence joins TRBV4-2 and TRBJ2-5; 12 bases agree with TRBD2. Losses at the gene ends were 0 bases for V and 5 bases for J; bases not matched to a gene: 4. The CDR3 extends over 16 amino acids. Germline values: CDR1 LGHNA, CDR2 YNFKEQ.

This sequence joins TRBV15 and TRBJ2-1; 11 bases fit TRBD2. This CDR3 region has 14 residues. With V trimmed by 3 bases and J by 7 bases, 2 bases remained unmatched. CDR1 is LNHNV and CDR2 is YYDKDF in the germline V gene (reference sequence). The CDR3 loop reads CATSRGLAENEQFF. The CDR3 coding sequence is TGTGCCACCAGCAGGGGACTAGCGGAAAATGAGCAGTTCTTC.

The chain joins TRBV11-3 to TRBJ2-2, with unresolved D. Germline V gene lookup returns CDR1 SGHNT and CDR2 YENEEA. Deletions cut 7 bases from V and 1 base from J, with 7 bases between. The CDR3 runs to 13 residues. The CDR3 DNA is TGTGCCAGCATACGCGTGAACACCGGGGAGCTGTTTTTT. It yields the protein CASIRVNTGELFF.

A word on this clone: Different DNA sequences within this sample yield the same CDR3. The rearrangement uses TRBV6-5 and TRBJ1-2; 7 bases map to TRBD1. After removal of 7 bases from V and 5 bases from J, the junction contained 4 bases not matched to a gene. The CDR3 covers 12 residues. Looked up from germline, CDR1 is MNHEY and CDR2 is SVGAGI. The CDR3 here is CASTRDRYGYTF. The CDR3 coding sequence is TGTGCCAGCACCCGGGACAGATATGGCTACACCTTC.